The 28 T cell receptor beta chains below come from one sample, sequenced in a study of shared clonotypes between healthy human individuals. Data came from immunoSEQ multiplex PCR; TCRdb stores just in-frame clones and leaves some out. The sample consists of approximately 2.4 million clones, more than 90% of them appearing once. The sample consisted of naive CD4+ T cells sorted from blood. Subset described: CD45RA+ positively selected. The receptors derive from a man in his late teens or twenties in good health.

Of note for this clone: Relative to the germline gene, one junction end is altered; a read error may explain this. This chain joins TRBV7-7 and TRBJ2-5; either TRBD1 or TRBD2 may fit D (5 bases each). The CDR3 sequence is 14 residues long. Germline V gene data show CDR1 as SSHAT and CDR2 as FNYEAQ (reference sequence). The CDR3 DNA reads as TGTGCTAGCAGCTTAGGTCTAGGGACGGAGACCCAGTACTTC. Amino acids: CASSLGLGTETQYF. Full variable domain (rest looked up from reference TRBV7-7 and TRBJ2-5): GAGVSQSPRYKVTKRGQDVTLRCDPISSHATLYWYQQALGQGPEFLTYFNYEAQPDKSGLPSDRFSAERPEGSISTLTIQRTEQRDSAMYRCASSLGLGTETQYFGPGTRLLVL.

This clone showed up just once. This chain uses TRBV7-6 with TRBJ2-1; TRBD2 matches 8 bases. From germline, CDR1 is SGHVS and CDR2 FNYEAQ. Trimming removed 3 bases from V and 7 bases from J; junction bases left unmatched: 8. The CDR3 has 15 residues. The CDR3 DNA follows: TGTGCCAGCAGCTTGGACGGGGGGGCCGGTAATGAGCAGTTCTTC. It encodes CASSLDGGAGNEQFF.

V gene TRBV28 combines with J gene TRBJ2-7, with TRBD1 matching 8 bases. The V gene end was trimmed by 6 bases and the J gene end by 4 bases; junction bases not matched to a gene: 8. The CDR3 runs to 14 residues. Germline lookup yields CDR1 MDHEN and CDR2 SYDVKM. CDR3 protein: CASSPGQETYEQYF. In DNA, the CDR3 is TGTGCCAGCAGCCCGGGACAGGAAACATACGAGCAGTACTTC.

This clone was observed once. The chain has TRBV5-1 and TRBJ2-5; 12 nucleotides agree with TRBD2. CDR3 size: 15 residues. J was trimmed by 10 bases and V by 1 base; bases with no gene match: 8. From germline, CDR1 is SGHRS and CDR2 YFSETQ. DNA for the CDR3: TGCGCCAGCAGCTTGACCGGGACTAGCGGGCCCGACCAGTACTTC. It encodes CASSLTGTSGPDQYF.

V gene TRBV10-1 combines with J gene TRBJ1-6; the match to TRBD1 covers 8 bases. CDR1 and CDR2 (germline): WNHNN, SYGVQD (reference sequence). This CDR3 region has 14 residues. V dropped 2 bases and J dropped 7; count of bases not matched to a gene: 1. CDR3 amino acids: CASSEGQGNSPLHF. CDR3 DNA: TGCGCCAGCAGTGAGGGACAGGGAAATTCACCCCTCCACTTT.

The chain combines TRBV5-1 with TRBJ1-2; D gene ambiguous. V gave up 2 bases and J gave up 5 bases, with 10 bases separating them. The CDR3 contains 13 residues. Germline CDR1 and CDR2: SGHRS and YFSETQ. The CDR3 reads CASSLVDQYGYTF. Here the CDR3 DNA reads TGCGCCAGCAGCTTAGTGGATCAGTATGGCTACACCTTC.

V is TRBV30 and J is TRBJ2-2; possibly TRBD1 for D (6 bases). The germline CDR1 and CDR2 sequences are GTSNPN and SVGIG (reference sequence). The V end lost 5 bases, the J end lost 4 bases, and 11 bases lay between the germline ends. The CDR3 length is 13 residues. The CDR3 region has the DNA TGTGCCTGGTTCACAGGGATCACCGGGGAGCTGTTTTTT. Residues: CAWFTGITGELFF.

The chain couples TRBV2 to TRBJ1-2, with a possible D match to TRBD1 (6 bases). The germline V gene encodes CDR1 SNHLY and CDR2 FYNNEI. Trimming stripped 3 bases from V and 2 bases from J, with 10 bases between. This CDR3 has 14 residues. The CDR3: CASSDFQGNYGYTF. The CDR3 DNA follows: TGTGCCAGCAGTGATTTCCAGGGGAACTATGGCTACACCTTC. Full variable domain (remainder filled in from reference TRBV2 and TRBJ1-2): EPEVTQTPSHQVTQMGQEVILRCVPISNHLYFYWYRQILGQKVEFLVSFYNNEISEKSEIFDDQFSVERPDGSNFTLKIRSTKLEDSAMYFCASSDFQGNYGYTFGSGTRLTVV.

Worth noting for this clone: The same CDR3 can be traced to other DNA sequences in this sample. The chain couples TRBV5-6 to TRBJ2-5; no firm D call. V dropped 0 bases and J dropped 4 bases, with 4 bases sitting between them. Germline loops: CDR1 SGHDT, CDR2 YYEEEE. The CDR3 covers 12 residues. This chain's CDR3 is CASSLGRETQYF. The CDR3 DNA reads TGTGCCAGCAGCTTGGGGAGAGAGACCCAGTACTTC.

V usage is TRBV5-8 and J usage is TRBJ1-6; 7 nucleotides align to TRBD1. With V trimmed by 5 bases and J by 5 bases, 7 bases remained unmatched. CDR1 and CDR2 (germline): SGHTS, YDEGEE. The length of the CDR3 is 15 residues. CDR3 region: CASSWDSPNNSPLHF. CDR3 bases: TGTGCCAGCAGTTGGGACAGCCCAAATAATTCACCCCTCCACTTT.

The rearrangement uses TRBV7-2 and TRBJ2-1; 9 nucleotides line up with TRBD2. After removal of 1 base from V and 5 bases from J, the junction contained 9 bases not matched to a gene. The CDR3 contains 17 residues. CDR1 and CDR2 from the germline V gene are SGHTA and FQGNSA. The CDR3 spells CASSLVGGGRAHNEQFF. The DNA for the CDR3 is TGTGCCAGCAGCTTAGTGGGTGGCGGGAGGGCACACAATGAGCAGTTCTTC. Based on the CDR3 plus reference TRBV7-2 and TRBJ2-1, the full variable domain is GAGVSQSPSNKVTEKGKDVELRCDPISGHTALYWYRQSLGQGLEFLIYFQGNSAPDKSGLPSDRFSAERTGGSVSTLTIQRTQQEDSAVYLCASSLVGGGRAHNEQFFGPGTRLTVL.

As for this clone: A read error may be the cause here, since a much bigger clone is one base away. The rearrangement uses TRBV7-8 and TRBJ1-2; D may be TRBD1 (5 bases). The CDR3 length is 12 residues. V shed 3 bases and J shed 4 bases, with 6 bases lying between them. Germline V CDR1 and CDR2: SGHVS, FQNEAQ. CDR3 coding DNA: TGTGCCAGCAGCTTCGACAGCTATGGCTACACCTTC. It codes for CASSFDSYGYTF.

This clone was seen a single time. The rearrangement links TRBV28 to TRBJ2-7; the match to TRBD1 covers 11 bases. The germline V gene has CDR1 MDHEN and CDR2 SYDVKM. Trimming cost V 5 bases and J 1 base; bases outside gene matches: 4. The CDR3 is made up of 15 amino acids. CDR3: CASSPWDRGSYEQYF. In DNA form, the CDR3 reads TGTGCCAGCAGTCCCTGGGACAGGGGGTCCTACGAGCAGTACTTC. Using reference TRBV28 and TRBJ2-7 for the parts outside the CDR3, the full variable domain is DVKVTQSSRYLVKRTGEKVFLECVQDMDHENMFWYRQDPGLGLRLIYFSYDVKMKEKGDIPEGYSVSREKKERFSLILESASTNQTSMYLCASSPWDRGSYEQYFGPGTRLTVT.

The chain uses TRBV2 and TRBJ2-2, with unresolved D. The germline CDR1 and CDR2 sequences are SNHLY and FYNNEI. The V end was cut by 4 bases, the J end by 6 bases, with 6 bases between. The CDR3 has 12 amino acids. The CDR3 loop reads CASSVAPGELFF. CDR3 DNA: TGTGCCAGCAGTGTGGCGCCCGGGGAGCTGTTTTTT.

The chain links TRBV10-2 to TRBJ1-5, with D perhaps matching TRBD1 (6 bases). V was pared by 2 bases and J by 6 bases, with 20 bases between. The CDR3 length is 17 residues. Germline CDR1 WSHSY, CDR2 SAAADI. CDR3 DNA sequence: TGCGCCAGCAGTGAGATGGGCAGGTACAGGGAGGGTCAGCCCCAGCATTTT. Its translation: CASSEMGRYREGQPQHF.

The chain is built from TRBV29-1 and TRBJ1-1, with a tentative D call TRBD1 (6 bases). This CDR3 is 11 amino acids long. The germline V and J ends were trimmed by 5 bases and 10 bases, with 14 bases remaining between them. Germline CDR1 and CDR2: SQVTM and ANQGSEA. The CDR3 here is CSVTDSRGAFF. CDR3 coding DNA: TGCAGCGTTACGGACAGCCGGGGAGCTTTCTTT.

V gene TRBV18 combines with J gene TRBJ2-5; 11 positions match TRBD2. The germline gives CDR1 KGHSH, CDR2 LQKENI. This CDR3 contains 17 residues. V was pared by 3 bases and J by 5 bases, with 11 bases of the junction left unmatched. The CDR3 DNA is TGTGCCAGCTCACCTGGGACTAGCGGTGAGGTTCGGGAGACCCAGTACTTC. As protein: CASSPGTSGEVRETQYF.

This chain connects TRBV7-9 to TRBJ1-1, with unresolved D. Trimming removed 5 bases at V and 1 base at J, with 17 bases between. Germline-derived CDR1 and CDR2 are SEHNR and FQNEAQ (reference sequence). This CDR3 spans 16 amino acids. The CDR3 DNA reads TGTGCCAGCAGCCCTTATGGAAGCGTGGGGAACACTGAAGCTTTCTTT. This codes for CASSPYGSVGNTEAFF.

This clone showed up just once. CDR3 sequence: CASSYDSYPVSYEQYF. DNA for the CDR3: TGTGCCAGCAGCTATGACTCGTACCCAGTTTCCTACGAGCAGTACTTC. The chain links TRBV7-9 to TRBJ2-7; D unclear. CDR1 is SEHNR, CDR2 FQNEAQ, per germline (reference sequence). Trimming left V 4 bases short and J 1 base short, with 17 bases between. The CDR3 covers 16 residues. Based on the CDR3 plus reference TRBV7-9 and TRBJ2-7, the full variable domain is DTGVSQNPRHKITKRGQNVTFRCDPISEHNRLYWYRQTLGQGPEFLTYFQNEAQLEKSRLLSDRFSAERPKGSFSTLEIQRTEQGDSAMYLCASSYDSYPVSYEQYFGPGTRLTVT.

This clone showed up just once. V usage is TRBV15 and J usage is TRBJ1-6; a possible D gene is TRBD1 (6 bases). The V end was cut by 0 bases, the J end by 9 bases, with 12 bases between. Germline V CDR1 and CDR2: LNHNV, YYDKDF (reference sequence). The CDR3 consists of 15 residues. As DNA, the CDR3 is TGTGCCACCAGCAGAGATAGGGCAGGGGTTTCACCCCTCCACTTT. It encodes CATSRDRAGVSPLHF.

The rearrangement joins TRBV9 to TRBJ2-7; 11 nucleotides align to TRBD1. CDR1 is SGDLS and CDR2 is YYNGEE in the germline V gene. The CDR3 is 14 residues long. Trimming at V came to 0 bases and at J to 7 bases, leaving 3 bases not matched to a gene. CDR3 DNA sequence: TGTGCCAGCAGCGTAGGGACAGGGGGCCGGGAGCAGTACTTC. It yields the protein CASSVGTGGREQYF.

The chain carries TRBV5-1 and TRBJ1-1, with 7 bases fitting TRBD1. V lost 4 bases, J lost 7 bases, and 7 bases stayed unmatched. The CDR3 totals 13 residues. Germline values: CDR1 SGHRS, CDR2 YFSETQ. CDR3 region: CASSEGTALEAFF. CDR3 bases: TGCGCCAGCAGCGAAGGGACAGCTCTTGAAGCTTTCTTT.

This chain uses TRBV6-1 with TRBJ2-5, with D perhaps TRBD2 (5 bases). The CDR3 length is 13 residues. Between the trimmed V and J ends, which lost 4 bases and 4 bases, there was a span of 10 bases. Germline V gives CDR1 MNHNS, CDR2 SASEGT. DNA of the CDR3: TGTGCCAGCAGTGCCGGGGTCCCAGAGACCCAGTACTTC. This codes for CASSAGVPETQYF.

The chain uses TRBV10-3 and TRBJ2-5; 9 nucleotides line up with TRBD2. CDR1 ENHRY and CDR2 SYGVKD come from the germline V gene. The CDR3 is made up of 13 amino acids. The V gene end was trimmed by 11 bases and the J gene end by 2 bases; junction bases not matched to a gene: 6. The CDR3 region is CASNSGGQETQYF. CDR3 in DNA: TGTGCCTCCAACAGCGGGGGGCAAGAGACCCAGTACTTC.

This chain uses TRBV13 with TRBJ2-7, with 7 nucleotides matching TRBD2. Germline CDR1 PRHDT, CDR2 FYEKMQ (reference sequence). The CDR3 is made up of 17 amino acids. V was clipped by 0 bases and J by 4 bases; unmatched bases: 12. CDR3 nucleotides: TGTGCCAGCAGCTTAGGCCCGGGACTAACCCCGGGGTACGAGCAGTACTTC. It encodes CASSLGPGLTPGYEQYF.

V and J are TRBV5-1 and TRBJ2-5, with 9 bases identical to TRBD2. CDR1 is SGHRS and CDR2 is YFSETQ in the germline V gene. With V trimmed by 0 bases and J by 5 bases, 11 bases remained unmatched. This CDR3 contains 17 residues. Here the CDR3 reads CASSLDGFLSGSETQYF. The CDR3 nucleotides are TGCGCCAGCAGCTTGGATGGGTTTCTTAGCGGGAGTGAGACCCAGTACTTC.

The chain is built from TRBV15 and TRBJ1-5; the match to TRBD1 covers 8 bases. CDR1 LNHNV and CDR2 YYDKDF come from the germline V gene (reference sequence). The CDR3 is made up of 17 amino acids. V shed 3 bases and J 3 bases; nucleotides not matched to a gene: 10. The CDR3 here is CATSRDRVGQINQPQHF. The CDR3 region has the DNA TGTGCCACCAGCAGGGACAGGGTCGGGCAGATCAATCAGCCCCAGCATTTT.

The rearrangement uses TRBV27 and TRBJ1-1; D may be TRBD1 (6 bases). In germline, CDR1 is MNHEY, CDR2 SMNVEV (reference sequence). V was cut by 4 bases and J by 2 bases, with 17 bases left in between. This CDR3 has 16 amino acids. The DNA of the CDR3 is TGTGCCAGCAGTTCCCTCGCCGGGACAACAAACACTGAAGCTTTCTTT. This codes for CASSSLAGTTNTEAFF.